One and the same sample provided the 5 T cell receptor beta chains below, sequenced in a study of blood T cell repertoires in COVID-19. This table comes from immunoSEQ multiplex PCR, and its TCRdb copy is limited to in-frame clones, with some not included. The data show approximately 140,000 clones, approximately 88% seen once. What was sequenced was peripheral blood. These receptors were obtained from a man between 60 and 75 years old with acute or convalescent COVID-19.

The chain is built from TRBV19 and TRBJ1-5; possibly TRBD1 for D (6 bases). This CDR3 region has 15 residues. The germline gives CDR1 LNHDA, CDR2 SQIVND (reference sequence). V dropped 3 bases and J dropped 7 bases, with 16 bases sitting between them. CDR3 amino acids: CASSMGLAGTQPQHF. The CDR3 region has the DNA TGTGCCAGTAGTATGGGGTTGGCAGGGACACAGCCCCAGCATTTT. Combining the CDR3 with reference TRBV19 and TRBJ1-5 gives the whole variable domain DGGITQSPKYLFRKEGQNVTLSCEQNLNHDAMYWYRQDPGQGLRLIYYSQIVNDFQKGDIAEGYSVSREKKESFPLTVTSAQKNPTAFYLCASSMGLAGTQPQHFGDGTRLSIL.

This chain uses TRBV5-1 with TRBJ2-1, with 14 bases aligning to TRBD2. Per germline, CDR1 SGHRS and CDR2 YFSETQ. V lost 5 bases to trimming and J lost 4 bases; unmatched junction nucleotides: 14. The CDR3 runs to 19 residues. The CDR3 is CASRGLGTSGRGVYNEQFF. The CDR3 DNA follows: TGCGCCAGCAGGGGGCTCGGGACTAGCGGGAGAGGGGTATACAATGAGCAGTTCTTC.

The DNA for the CDR3 is TGTGCCTGGAACCCGCCCGGGACCTCTGGAGGGGAGCAGTACTTC. It specifies CAWNPPGTSGGEQYF. V usage is TRBV30 and J usage is TRBJ2-7, with a weak D call TRBD2 (6 bases). V lost 4 bases, J lost 7 bases, and 23 bases lay in between. Germline V gives CDR1 GTSNPN, CDR2 SVGIG (reference sequence). The length of the CDR3 is 15 residues.

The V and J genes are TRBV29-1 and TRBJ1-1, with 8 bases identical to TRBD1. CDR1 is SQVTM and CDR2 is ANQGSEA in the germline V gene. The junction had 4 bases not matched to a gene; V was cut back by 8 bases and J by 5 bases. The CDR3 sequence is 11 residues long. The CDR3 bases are TGCAGCACCGGACAGGGAACTGAAGCTTTCTTT. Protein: CSTGQGTEAFF.

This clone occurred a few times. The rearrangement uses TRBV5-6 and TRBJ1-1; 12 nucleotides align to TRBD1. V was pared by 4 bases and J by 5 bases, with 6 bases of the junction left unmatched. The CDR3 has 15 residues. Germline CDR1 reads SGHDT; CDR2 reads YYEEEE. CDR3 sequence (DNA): TGTGCCAGCAGCCGGGACAGGGGGCGAGGAACTGAAGCTTTCTTT. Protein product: CASSRDRGRGTEAFF. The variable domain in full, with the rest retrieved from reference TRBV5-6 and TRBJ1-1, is DAGVTQSPTHLIKTRGQQVTLRCSPKSGHDTVSWYQQALGQGPQFIFQYYEEEERQRGNFPDRFSGHQFPNYSSELNVNALLLGDSALYLCASSRDRGRGTEAFFGQGTRLTVV.